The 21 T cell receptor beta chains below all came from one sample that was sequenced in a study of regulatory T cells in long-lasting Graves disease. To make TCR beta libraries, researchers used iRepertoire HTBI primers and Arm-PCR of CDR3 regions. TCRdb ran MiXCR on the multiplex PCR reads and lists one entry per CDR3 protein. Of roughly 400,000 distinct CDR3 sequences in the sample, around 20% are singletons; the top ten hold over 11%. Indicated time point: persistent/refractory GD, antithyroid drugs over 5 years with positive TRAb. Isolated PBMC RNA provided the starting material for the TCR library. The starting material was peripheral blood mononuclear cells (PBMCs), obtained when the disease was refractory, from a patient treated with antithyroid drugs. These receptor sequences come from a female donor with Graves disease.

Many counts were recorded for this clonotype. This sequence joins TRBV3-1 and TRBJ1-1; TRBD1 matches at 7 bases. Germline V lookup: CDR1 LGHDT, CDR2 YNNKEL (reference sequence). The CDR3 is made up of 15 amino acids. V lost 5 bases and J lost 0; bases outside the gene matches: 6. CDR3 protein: CASSGTEIVNTEAFF. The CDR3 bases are TGTGCCAGCAGCGGGACAGAGATCGTGAACACTGAAGCTTTCTTT.

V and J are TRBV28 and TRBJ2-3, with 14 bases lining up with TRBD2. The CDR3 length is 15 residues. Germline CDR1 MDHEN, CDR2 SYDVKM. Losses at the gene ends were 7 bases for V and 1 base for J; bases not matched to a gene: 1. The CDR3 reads CASMTSGRGTDTQYF. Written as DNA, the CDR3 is TGTGCCAGCATGACTAGCGGGAGGGGCACAGATACGCAGTATTTT.

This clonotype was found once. This CDR3 reads CASLLRGQTYEQYF. In DNA, the CDR3 is TGTGCCAGCCTACTAAGGGGGCAAACCTACGAGCAGTACTTC. The chain combines TRBV28 with TRBJ2-7, with 7 bases that match TRBD1. CDR1 MDHEN and CDR2 SYDVKM come from the germline V gene. The CDR3 spans 14 residues. J gave up 2 bases and V 8 bases, and 9 bases lay outside the gene matches. Combining the CDR3 with reference TRBV28 and TRBJ2-7 gives the whole variable domain DVKVTQSSRYLVKRTGEKVFLECVQDMDHENMFWYRQDPGLGLRLIYFSYDVKMKEKGDIPEGYSVSREKKERFSLILESASTNQTSMYLCASLLRGQTYEQYFGPGTRLTVT.

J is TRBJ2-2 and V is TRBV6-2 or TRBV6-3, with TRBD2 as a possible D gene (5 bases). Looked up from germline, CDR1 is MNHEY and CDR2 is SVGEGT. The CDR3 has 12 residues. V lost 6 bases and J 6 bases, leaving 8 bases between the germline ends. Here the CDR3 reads CASRIASGELFF. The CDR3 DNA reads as TGTGCCAGCAGAATAGCGTCCGGGGAGCTGTTTTTT.

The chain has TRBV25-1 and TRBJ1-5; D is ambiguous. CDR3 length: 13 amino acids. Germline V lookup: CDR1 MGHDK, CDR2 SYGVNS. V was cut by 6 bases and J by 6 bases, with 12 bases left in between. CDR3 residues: CASSPGEVQPQHF. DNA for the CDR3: TGTGCCAGCAGCCCCGGGGAGGTTCAGCCCCAGCATTTT.

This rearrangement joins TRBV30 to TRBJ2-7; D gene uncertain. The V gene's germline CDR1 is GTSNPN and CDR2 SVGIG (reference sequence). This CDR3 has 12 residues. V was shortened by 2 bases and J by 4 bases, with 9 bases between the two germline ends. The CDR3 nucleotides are TGTGCCTGGAGTTCTAATGCGTACGAGCAGTACTTC. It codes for CAWSSNAYEQYF.

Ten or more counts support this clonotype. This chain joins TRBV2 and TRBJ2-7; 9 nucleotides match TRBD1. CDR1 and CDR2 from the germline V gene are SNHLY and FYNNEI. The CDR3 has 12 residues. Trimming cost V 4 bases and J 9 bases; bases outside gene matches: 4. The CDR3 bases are TGTGCCAGCAGTGGGGACAGGGCCTGGCAGTACTTC. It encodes CASSGDRAWQYF.

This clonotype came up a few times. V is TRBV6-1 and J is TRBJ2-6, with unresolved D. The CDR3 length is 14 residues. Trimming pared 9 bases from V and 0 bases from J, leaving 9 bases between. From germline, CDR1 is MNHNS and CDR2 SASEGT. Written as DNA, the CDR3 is TGTGCCAGTGGGGATAGCTCTGGGGCCAACGTCCTGACTTTC. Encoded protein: CASGDSSGANVLTF.

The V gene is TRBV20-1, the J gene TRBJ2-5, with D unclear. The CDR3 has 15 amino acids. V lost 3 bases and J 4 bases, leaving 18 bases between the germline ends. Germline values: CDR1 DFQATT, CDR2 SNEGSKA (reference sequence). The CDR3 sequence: CSASRPVPTGETQYF. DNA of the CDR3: TGCAGTGCTAGTAGACCAGTCCCAACTGGAGAGACCCAGTACTTC.

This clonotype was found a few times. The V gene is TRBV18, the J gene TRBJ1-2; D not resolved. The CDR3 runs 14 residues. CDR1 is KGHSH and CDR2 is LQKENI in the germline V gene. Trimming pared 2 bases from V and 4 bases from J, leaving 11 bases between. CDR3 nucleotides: TGTGCCAGCTCACCAGGACGGGATCTCTATGGCTACACCTTC. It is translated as CASSPGRDLYGYTF.

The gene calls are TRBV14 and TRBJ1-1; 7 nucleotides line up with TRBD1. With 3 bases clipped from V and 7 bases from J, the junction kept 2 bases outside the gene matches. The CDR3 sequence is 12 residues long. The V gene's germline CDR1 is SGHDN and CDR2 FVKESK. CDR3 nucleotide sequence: TGTGCCAGCAGCCAGGGACAGTTTGAAGCTTTCTTT. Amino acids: CASSQGQFEAFF.

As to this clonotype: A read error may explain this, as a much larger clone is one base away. The CDR3 sequence is CASSLELAKSIQYF. DNA of the CDR3: TGTGCCAGCAGTTTAGAATTAGCCAAAAGCATTCAGTACTTC. V usage is TRBV28 and J usage is TRBJ2-4; no clear D. This CDR3 is 14 amino acids long. CDR1 and CDR2 (germline): MDHEN, SYDVKM.

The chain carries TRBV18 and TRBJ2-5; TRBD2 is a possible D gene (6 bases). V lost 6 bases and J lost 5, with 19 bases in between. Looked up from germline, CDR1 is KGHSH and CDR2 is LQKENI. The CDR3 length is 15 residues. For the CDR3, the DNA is TGTGCCAGCTCCGACGGCGGGGTCGCAGAGGAGACCCAGTACTTC. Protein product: CASSDGGVAEETQYF.

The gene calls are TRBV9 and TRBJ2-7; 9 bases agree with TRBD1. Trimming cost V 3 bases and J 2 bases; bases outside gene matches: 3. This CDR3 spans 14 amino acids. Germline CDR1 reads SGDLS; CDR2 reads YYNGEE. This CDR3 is CASSGGQGPYEQYF. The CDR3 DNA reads TGTGCCAGCAGCGGTGGACAGGGGCCCTACGAGCAGTACTTC. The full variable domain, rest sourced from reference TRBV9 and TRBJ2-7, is DSGVTQTPKHLITATGQRVTLRCSPRSGDLSVYWYQQSLDQGLQFLIQYYNGEERAKGNILERFSAQQFPDLHSELNLSSLELGDSALYFCASSGGQGPYEQYFGPGTRLTVT.

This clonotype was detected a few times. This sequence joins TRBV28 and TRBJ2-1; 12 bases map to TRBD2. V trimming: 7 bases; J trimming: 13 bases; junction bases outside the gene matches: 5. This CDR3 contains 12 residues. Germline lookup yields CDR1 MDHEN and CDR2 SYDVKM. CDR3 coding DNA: TGTGCCAGCACCACGACTAGCGGGGGACAGTTCTTC. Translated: CASTTTSGGQFF.

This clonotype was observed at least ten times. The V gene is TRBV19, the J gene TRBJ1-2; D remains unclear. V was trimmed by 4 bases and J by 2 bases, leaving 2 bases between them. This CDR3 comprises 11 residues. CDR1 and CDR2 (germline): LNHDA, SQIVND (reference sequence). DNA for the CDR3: TGTGCCAGTAGTAACAACTATGGCTACACCTTC. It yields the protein CASSNNYGYTF.

CDR3 nucleotides: TGTGCCAGCAGTCTCGCCCGACAGGGGAGGGGTGAACTGTTTTTT. The encoded protein is CASSLARQGRGELFF. This chain connects TRBV27 to TRBJ1-4; 8 bases agree with TRBD1. The CDR3 consists of 15 residues. Germline trimming cut 5 bases from V and 12 bases from J; bases unmatched to any gene: 14. Looked up from germline, CDR1 is MNHEY and CDR2 is SMNVEV (reference sequence).

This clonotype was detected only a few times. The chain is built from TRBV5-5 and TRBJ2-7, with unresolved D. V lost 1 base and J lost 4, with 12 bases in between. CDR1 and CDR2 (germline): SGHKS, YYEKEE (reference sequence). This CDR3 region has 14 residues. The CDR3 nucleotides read TGTGCCAGCAGCTTGTCAGGTCCTAGATACGAGCAGTACTTC. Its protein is CASSLSGPRYEQYF.

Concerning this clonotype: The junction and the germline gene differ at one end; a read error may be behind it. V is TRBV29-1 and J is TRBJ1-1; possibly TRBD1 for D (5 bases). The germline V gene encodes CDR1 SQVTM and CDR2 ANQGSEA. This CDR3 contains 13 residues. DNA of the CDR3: TGCAGCGTTGAGGGGACGGCAAACACTAAAGCTTTCTTT. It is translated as CSVEGTANTKAFF.

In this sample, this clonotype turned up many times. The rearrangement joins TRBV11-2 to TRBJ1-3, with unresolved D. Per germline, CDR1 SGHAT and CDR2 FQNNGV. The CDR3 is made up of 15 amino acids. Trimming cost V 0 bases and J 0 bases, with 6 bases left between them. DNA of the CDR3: TGTGCCAGCAGCTTAGAAGGTATCTCTGGAAACACCATATATTTT. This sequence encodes CASSLEGISGNTIYF. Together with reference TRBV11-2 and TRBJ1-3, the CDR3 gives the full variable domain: EAGVAQSPRYKIIEKRQSVAFWCNPISGHATLYWYQQILGQGPKLLIQFQNNGVVDDSQLPKDRFSAERLKGVDSTLKIQPAKLEDSAVYLCASSLEGISGNTIYFGEGSWLTVV.

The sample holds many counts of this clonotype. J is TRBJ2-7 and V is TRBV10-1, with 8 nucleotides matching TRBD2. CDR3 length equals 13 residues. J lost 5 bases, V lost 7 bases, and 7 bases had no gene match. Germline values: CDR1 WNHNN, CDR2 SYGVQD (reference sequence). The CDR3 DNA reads TGCGCCAGCATCCCCGGACTAGCTCACGAGCAGTACTTC. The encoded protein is CASIPGLAHEQYF.